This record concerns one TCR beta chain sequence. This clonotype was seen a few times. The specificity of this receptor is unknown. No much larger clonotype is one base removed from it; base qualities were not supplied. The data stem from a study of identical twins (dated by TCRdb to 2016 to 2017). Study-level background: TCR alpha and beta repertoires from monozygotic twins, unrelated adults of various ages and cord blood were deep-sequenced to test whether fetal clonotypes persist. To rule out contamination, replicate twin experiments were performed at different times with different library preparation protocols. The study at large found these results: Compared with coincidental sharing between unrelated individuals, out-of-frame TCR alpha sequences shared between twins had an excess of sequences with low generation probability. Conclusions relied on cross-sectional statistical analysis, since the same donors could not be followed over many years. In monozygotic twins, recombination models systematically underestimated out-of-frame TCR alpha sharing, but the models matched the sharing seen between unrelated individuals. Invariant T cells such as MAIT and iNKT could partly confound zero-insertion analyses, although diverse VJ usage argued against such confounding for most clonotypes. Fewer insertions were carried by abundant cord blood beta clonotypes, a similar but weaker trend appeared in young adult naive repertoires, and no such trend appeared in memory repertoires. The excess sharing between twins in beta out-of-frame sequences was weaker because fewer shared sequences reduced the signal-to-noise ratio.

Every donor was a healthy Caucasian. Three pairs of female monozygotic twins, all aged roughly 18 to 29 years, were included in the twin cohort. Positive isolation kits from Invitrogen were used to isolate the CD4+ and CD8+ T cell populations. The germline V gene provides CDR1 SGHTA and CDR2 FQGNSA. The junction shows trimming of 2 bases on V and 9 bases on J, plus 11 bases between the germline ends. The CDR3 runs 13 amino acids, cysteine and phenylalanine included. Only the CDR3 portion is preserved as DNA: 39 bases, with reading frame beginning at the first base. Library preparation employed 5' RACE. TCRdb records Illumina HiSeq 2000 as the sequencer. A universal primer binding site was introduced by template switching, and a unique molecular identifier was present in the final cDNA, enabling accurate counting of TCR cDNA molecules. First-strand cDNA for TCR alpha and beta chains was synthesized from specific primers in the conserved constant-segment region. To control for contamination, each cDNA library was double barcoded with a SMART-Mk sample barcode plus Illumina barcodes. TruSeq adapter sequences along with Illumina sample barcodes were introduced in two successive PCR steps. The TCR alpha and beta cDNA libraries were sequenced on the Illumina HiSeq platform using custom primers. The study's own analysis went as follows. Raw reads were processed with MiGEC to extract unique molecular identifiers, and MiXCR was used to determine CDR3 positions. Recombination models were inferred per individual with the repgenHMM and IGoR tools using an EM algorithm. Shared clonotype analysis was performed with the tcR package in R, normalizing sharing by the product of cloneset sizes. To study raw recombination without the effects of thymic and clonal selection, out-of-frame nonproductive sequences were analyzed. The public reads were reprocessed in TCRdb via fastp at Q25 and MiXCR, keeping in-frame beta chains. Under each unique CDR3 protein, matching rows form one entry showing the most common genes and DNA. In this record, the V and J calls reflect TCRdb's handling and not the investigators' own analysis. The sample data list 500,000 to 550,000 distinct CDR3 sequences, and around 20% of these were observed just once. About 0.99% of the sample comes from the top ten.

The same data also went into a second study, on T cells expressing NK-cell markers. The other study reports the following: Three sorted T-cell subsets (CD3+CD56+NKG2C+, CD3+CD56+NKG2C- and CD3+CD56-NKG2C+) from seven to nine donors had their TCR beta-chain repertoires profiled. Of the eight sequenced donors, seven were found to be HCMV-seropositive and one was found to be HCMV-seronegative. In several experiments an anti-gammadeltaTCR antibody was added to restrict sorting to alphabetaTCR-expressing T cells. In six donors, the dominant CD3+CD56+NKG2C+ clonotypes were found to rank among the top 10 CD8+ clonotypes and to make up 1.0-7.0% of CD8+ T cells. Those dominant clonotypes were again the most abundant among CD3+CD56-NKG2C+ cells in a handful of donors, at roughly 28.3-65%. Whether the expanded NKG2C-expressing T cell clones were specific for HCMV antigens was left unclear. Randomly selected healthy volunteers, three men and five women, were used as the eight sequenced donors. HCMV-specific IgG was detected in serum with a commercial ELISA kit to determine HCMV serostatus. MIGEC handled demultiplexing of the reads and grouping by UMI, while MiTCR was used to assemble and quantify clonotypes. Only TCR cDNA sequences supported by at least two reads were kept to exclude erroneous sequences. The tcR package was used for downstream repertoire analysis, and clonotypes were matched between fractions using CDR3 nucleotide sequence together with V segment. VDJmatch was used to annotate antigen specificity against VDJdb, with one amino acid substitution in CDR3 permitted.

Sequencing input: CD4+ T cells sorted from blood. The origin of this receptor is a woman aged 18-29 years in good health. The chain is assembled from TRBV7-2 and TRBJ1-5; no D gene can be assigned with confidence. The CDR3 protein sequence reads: CASSLKAKWPQHF. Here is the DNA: TGTGCCAGCAGCTTAAAGGCCAAATGGCCCCAGCATTTT.